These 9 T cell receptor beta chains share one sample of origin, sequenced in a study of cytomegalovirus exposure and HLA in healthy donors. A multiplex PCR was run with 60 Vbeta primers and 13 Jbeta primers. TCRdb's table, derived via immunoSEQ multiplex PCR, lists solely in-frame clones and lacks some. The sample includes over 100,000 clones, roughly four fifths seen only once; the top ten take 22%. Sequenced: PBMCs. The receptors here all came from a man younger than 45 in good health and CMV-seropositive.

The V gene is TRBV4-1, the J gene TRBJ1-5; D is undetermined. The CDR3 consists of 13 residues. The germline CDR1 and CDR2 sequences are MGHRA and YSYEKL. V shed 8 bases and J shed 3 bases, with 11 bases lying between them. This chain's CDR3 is CASGGPFNQPQHF. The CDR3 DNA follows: TGCGCCAGCGGTGGGCCGTTCAATCAGCCCCAGCATTTT.

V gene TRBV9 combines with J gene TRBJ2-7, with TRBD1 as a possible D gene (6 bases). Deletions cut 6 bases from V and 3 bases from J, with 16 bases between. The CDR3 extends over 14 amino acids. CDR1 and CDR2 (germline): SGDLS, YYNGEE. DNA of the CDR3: TGTGCCAGCACCCAGGACAGTCACGGCTACGAGCAGTACTTC. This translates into CASTQDSHGYEQYF. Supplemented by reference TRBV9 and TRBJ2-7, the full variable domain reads DSGVTQTPKHLITATGQRVTLRCSPRSGDLSVYWYQQSLDQGLQFLIQYYNGEERAKGNILERFSAQQFPDLHSELNLSSLELGDSALYFCASTQDSHGYEQYFGPGTRLTVT.

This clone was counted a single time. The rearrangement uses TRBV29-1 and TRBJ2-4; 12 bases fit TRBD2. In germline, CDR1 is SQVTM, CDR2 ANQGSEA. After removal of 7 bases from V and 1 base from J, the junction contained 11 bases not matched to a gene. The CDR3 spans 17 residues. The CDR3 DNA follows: TGCAGCGCCCTAACTAGCGGGGGGTTCGTTGCCAAAAACATTCAGTACTTC. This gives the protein CSALTSGGFVAKNIQYF. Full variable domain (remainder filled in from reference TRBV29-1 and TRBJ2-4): SAVISQKPSRDICQRGTSLTIQCQVDSQVTMMFWYRQQPGQSLTLIATANQGSEATYESGFVIDKFPISRPNLTFSTLTVSNMSPEDSSIYLCSALTSGGFVAKNIQYFGAGTRLSVL.

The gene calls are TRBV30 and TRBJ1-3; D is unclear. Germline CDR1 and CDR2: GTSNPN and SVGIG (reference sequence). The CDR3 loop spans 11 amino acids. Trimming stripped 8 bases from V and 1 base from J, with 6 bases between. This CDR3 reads CARDSGNTIYF. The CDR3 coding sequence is TGTGCCCGGGATTCTGGAAACACCATATATTTT.

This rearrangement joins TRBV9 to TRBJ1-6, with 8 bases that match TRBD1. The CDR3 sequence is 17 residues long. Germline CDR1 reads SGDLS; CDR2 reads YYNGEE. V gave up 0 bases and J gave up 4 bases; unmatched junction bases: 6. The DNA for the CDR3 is TGTGCCAGCAGCGTAGTCACAGGGGGTCAGTATAATTCACCCCTCCACTTT. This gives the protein CASSVVTGGQYNSPLHF.

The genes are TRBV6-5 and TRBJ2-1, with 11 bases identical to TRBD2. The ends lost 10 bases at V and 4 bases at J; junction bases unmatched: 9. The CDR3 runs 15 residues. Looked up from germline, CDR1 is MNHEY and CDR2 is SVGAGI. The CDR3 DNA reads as TGTGCCACTACTGACGGGACTAGCGGATACAATGAGCAGTTCTTC. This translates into CATTDGTSGYNEQFF.

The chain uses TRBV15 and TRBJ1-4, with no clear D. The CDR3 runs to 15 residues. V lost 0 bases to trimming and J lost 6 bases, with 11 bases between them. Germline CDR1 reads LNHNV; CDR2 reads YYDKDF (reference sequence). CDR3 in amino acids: CATSRDEGWDEKLFF. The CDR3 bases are TGTGCCACCAGCAGAGATGAGGGTTGGGATGAAAAACTGTTTTTT.

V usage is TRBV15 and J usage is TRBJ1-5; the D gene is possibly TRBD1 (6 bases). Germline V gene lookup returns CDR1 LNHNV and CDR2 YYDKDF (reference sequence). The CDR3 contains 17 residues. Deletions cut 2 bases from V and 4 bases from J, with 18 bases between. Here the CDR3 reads CATSRWGSRGGNQPQHF. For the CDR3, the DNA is TGTGCCACCAGCAGATGGGGTAGCAGGGGTGGGAATCAGCCCCAGCATTTT.

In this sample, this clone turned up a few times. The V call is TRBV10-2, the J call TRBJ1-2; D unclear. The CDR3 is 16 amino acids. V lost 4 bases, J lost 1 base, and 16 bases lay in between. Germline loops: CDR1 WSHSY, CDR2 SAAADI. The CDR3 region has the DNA TGCGCCAGCAGTGTAATTCCACATCATGATAACTATGGCTACACCTTC. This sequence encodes CASSVIPHHDNYGYTF.